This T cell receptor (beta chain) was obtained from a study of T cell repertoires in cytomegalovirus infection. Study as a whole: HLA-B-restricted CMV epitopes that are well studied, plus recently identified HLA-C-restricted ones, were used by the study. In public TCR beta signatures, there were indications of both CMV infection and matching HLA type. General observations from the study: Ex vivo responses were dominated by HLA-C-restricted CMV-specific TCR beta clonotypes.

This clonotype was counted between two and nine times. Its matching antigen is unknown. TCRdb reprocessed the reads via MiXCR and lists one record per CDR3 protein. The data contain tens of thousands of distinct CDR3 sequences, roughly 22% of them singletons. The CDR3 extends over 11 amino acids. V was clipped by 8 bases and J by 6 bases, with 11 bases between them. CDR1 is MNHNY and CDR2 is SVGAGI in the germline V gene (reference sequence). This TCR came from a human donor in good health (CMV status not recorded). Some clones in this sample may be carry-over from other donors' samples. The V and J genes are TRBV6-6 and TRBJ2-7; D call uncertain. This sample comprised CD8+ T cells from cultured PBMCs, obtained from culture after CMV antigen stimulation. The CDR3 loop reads CASSSWGEQYF. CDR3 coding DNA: TGTGCCAGCTCCTCGTGGGGCGAGCAGTACTTC.